These T cell receptor beta chains were read from a single sample in a study of Graves' ophthalmopathy and Graves' hyperthyroidism. TCRdb reprocessed the multiplex PCR reads with MiXCR, giving one entry per CDR3 protein. Here the sample spans more than 300,000 distinct CDR3 sequences, roughly 15% being singletons. The specimen was peripheral blood. All receptors come from an adult woman with stable Graves' hyperthyroidism. The CDR3 runs from the conserved cysteine through the conserved F or W. The order of the fields is V gene, D gene, J gene, clone size, CDR3 protein, CDR3 DNA. D genes are given only for firm matches. Clone size is stated in some rows and not others, as once, few, many or a class when expanded.

TRBV6-2/TRBV6-3,TRBD1,TRBJ1-5,NA,CASSYCTRGQGLVGNQPQHF,TGTGCCAGCAGTTACTGTACGAGGGGGCAGGGTCTTGTGGGCAATCAGCCCCAGCATTTT
TRBV6-5,TRBD1,TRBJ1-2,NA,CASSFDRVLGYTF,TGTGCCAGCAGTTTCGACAGGGTCCTTGGCTACACCTTC
TRBV20-1,NA,TRBJ1-6,many,CSALFSGTRPYNSPLHF,TGCAGTGCTCTATTCTCCGGGACCAGGCCCTATAATTCACCCCTCCACTTT
TRBV30,TRBD1,TRBJ2-7,NA,CAWSGGQGGFEQYF,TGTGCCTGGAGTGGTGGACAGGGAGGTTTCGAGCAGTACTTC
TRBV12-3/TRBV12-4,TRBD1,TRBJ1-2,few,CASSTSRQGRGYTF,TGTGCCAGCAGTACTAGCAGACAGGGCCGTGGCTACACCTTC
TRBV20-1,NA,TRBJ2-7,NA,CSASARGSYEQYF,TGCAGTGCTAGCGCTAGAGGGAGCTACGAGCAGTACTTC
TRBV30,NA,TRBJ1-2,few,CAWSPPGNYGYTF,TGTGCCTGGAGCCCCCCCGGGAACTATGGCTACACCTTC
TRBV7-9,NA,TRBJ1-3,many,CASREGTSGNTIYF,TGTGCCAGCAGAGAAGGGACCTCTGGAAACACCATATATTTT
TRBV11-2,NA,TRBJ2-7,many,CASSLDPIGGEQYF,TGTGCCAGCAGCTTAGATCCGATAGGGGGCGAGCAGTACTTC
TRBV2,TRBD1,TRBJ1-2,many,CASEGGVRDRAYGYTF,TGTGCCAGCGAAGGGGGGGTCCGGGACAGGGCCTATGGCTACACCTTC
TRBV20-1,NA,TRBJ2-7,few,CSARGPREYEQYF,TGCAGTGCTAGGGGCCCAAGGGAATACGAGCAGTACTTC
TRBV20-1,NA,TRBJ2-7,many,CSASSGARHYEQYF,TGCAGTGCTAGTTCGGGGGCGAGACACTACGAGCAGTACTTC
TRBV2,TRBD1,TRBJ2-7,many,CASSFGTGGYEQYF,TGTGCCAGCAGTTTCGGGACAGGGGGCTACGAGCAGTACTTC
TRBV27,NA,TRBJ2-7,many,CASSLTRGTDYEQYF,TGTGCCAGCAGCCTGACGCGGGGGACAGACTACGAGCAGTACTTC
TRBV11-1,NA,TRBJ2-3,many,CASSLSARSTDTQYF,TGTGCCAGCAGCTTATCGGCGAGGAGCACAGATACGCAGTATTTT
TRBV19,NA,TRBJ2-2,few,CATTTEHMNTGELFF,TGTGCCACCACGACAGAACATATGAACACCGGGGAGCTGTTTTTT
TRBV5-1,NA,TRBJ2-7,many,CASSLGRQASYEQYF,TGCGCCAGCAGCTTGGGCCGGCAGGCCTCCTACGAGCAGTACTTC
TRBV6-1,NA,TRBJ2-4,NA,CASSEFGAENIKYF,TGTGCCAGCAGTGAATTCGGGGCGGAAAACATTAAGTACTTC